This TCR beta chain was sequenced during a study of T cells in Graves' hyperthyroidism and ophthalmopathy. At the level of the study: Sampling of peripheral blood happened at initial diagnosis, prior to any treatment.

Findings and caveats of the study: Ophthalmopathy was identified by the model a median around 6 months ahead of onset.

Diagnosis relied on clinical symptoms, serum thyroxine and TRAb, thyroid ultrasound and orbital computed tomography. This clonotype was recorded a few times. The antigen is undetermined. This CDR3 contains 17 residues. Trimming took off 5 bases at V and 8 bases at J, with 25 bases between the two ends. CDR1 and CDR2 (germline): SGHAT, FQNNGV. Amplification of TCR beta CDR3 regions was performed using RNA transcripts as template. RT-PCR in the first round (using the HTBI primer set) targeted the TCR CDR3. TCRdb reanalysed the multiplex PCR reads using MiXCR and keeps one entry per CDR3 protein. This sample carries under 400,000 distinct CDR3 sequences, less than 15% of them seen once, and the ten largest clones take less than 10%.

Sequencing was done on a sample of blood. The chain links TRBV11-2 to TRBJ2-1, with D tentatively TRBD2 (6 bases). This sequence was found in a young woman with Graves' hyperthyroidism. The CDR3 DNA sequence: TGTGCCAGCAGCCACCCGATCGGGGGAGGCTTCGGCGATGAGCAGTTCTTC. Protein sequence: CASSHPIGGGFGDEQFF.